This T cell receptor beta chain is drawn from a study of human T cells and chemical hapten exposure. This clonotype was seen repeatedly, ten times or more. In germline, CDR1 is MDHEN, CDR2 SYDVKM. V was pared by 2 bases and J by 10 bases, with 14 bases between. The length of the CDR3 is 13 residues. Indicated time point: pre-sensitization, week 0. Stated treatment: therapeutic diphenylcyclopropenone sensitization with weekly scalp DPC. Single cDNA molecules in the library carried unique molecular identifiers attached during preparation. TCRdb re-called the RACE reads through MiXCR, storing one row per CDR3 protein. The sample includes tens of thousands of distinct CDR3 sequences, 9.5% to 15% seen only once; the top ten take 4.5% to 7%.

The rearrangement links TRBV28 to TRBJ1-1; D possibly corresponds to TRBD1 (6 bases). The specimen comprised whole blood, sampled in connection with sensitization to the hapten diphenylcyclopropenone (DPC). The TCR sequence derives from a woman in her thirties with alopecia areata. Some clones in this sample may be carry-over from other donors' samples. Written as DNA, the CDR3 is TGTGCCAGCAGTTTAGGACAGATCGGTGGAGCTTTCTTT. Translation: CASSLGQIGGAFF.